This T cell receptor (beta chain) was recovered during a study of response to subunit inactivated influenza vaccine. Whole-study results and caveats: T cells newly recruited by each seasonal influenza vaccination are few, the authors suggested.

This clonotype came up many times. Antigen specificity is unknown. This CDR3 comprises 12 residues. V was shortened by 2 bases and J by 6 bases, with 5 bases between the two germline ends. Germline CDR1 is SGHRS and CDR2 is YFSETQ. TCRdb used MiXCR to reprocess the RT-PCR reads, holding one entry per CDR3 protein. The table lists 150,000 or so distinct CDR3 sequences, roughly a tenth of them singletons. The V and J genes are TRBV5-1 and TRBJ2-2, with D hard to call. The sequenced sample was non-naive T cells sorted from PBMCs, obtained 40 to 50 days after vaccination. The sequence came from a man between 45 and 60 years old who received an inactivated influenza vaccine. The CDR3 sequence: CASSLSAGELFF. Written as DNA, the CDR3 is TGCGCCAGCAGCTTATCAGCCGGGGAGCTGTTTTTT.